This T cell receptor beta chain is drawn from a study of cytomegalovirus exposure and HLA in healthy donors. Trimming stripped 6 bases from V and 8 bases from J, with 13 bases between. The CDR3 covers 11 residues. From germline, CDR1 is SQVTM and CDR2 ANQGSEA. Points from the study as a whole: The authors listed over 150 TCR beta chains as cytomegalovirus-associated. The study found most TCR sequences rare, yet found some public TCRs in many donors. Reports indicated that the classifier achieved high specificity and sensitivity in diagnosing cytomegalovirus status.

With respect to this clone: Its antigen is currently unknown.

Sequenced by immunoSEQ multiplex PCR; TCRdb stores in-frame clones only, minus some. The sample shows roughly 80,000 clones, 93% of them seen only once. Material for sequencing was PBMCs. The sequence derives from a man between 18 and 29 years old in good health and CMV-seronegative. This chain joins TRBV29-1 and TRBJ2-5; a weak D match, TRBD2 (5 bases). The DNA of the CDR3 is TGCAGCGTGCGGACTCTTGACACCCAGTACTTC. It is translated as CSVRTLDTQYF.